This T cell receptor (beta chain) came from a study of OX40 agonist ivuxolimab in advanced cancers. The overall study: It was permissible to have had prior anti-PD-1, anti-PD-L1 or anti-CTLA-4 therapy, and 40% had some. Three patients responded partially, comprising one with hepatocellular carcinoma and two with cutaneous melanoma.

Prior autoimmune disease or systemic immunosuppression barred patients. Losses at the gene ends were 4 bases for V and 2 bases for J; bases not matched to a gene: 5. The CDR3 length is 16 residues. Looked up from germline, CDR1 is SGHAT and CDR2 is FQNNGV. About this clone: Its antigen is still unknown.

Sequencing was performed with immunoSEQ multiplex PCR; in TCRdb, only in-frame clones are kept and a portion is missing. The data hold around 84,000 clones, with over 80% observed a single time. The study, taken as a whole, reports: At 0.1 to 3.0 mg/kg and by week 6, CD4+ and CD8+ T cells in the blood had expanded clonally.

V gene TRBV11-2 combines with J gene TRBJ2-3; 11 positions agree with TRBD2. The material sequenced was CD4+ or CD8+ T cells sorted from blood, taken in a trial of the OX40 agonist ivuxolimab. The TCR was taken from an adult with an advanced solid tumor such as melanoma, head and neck, liver or kidney cancer. The CDR3 protein is CASSSLAGGSTDTQYF. The CDR3 nucleotides are TGTGCCAGCAGCTCGCTAGCGGGGGGATCCACAGATACGCAGTATTTT.